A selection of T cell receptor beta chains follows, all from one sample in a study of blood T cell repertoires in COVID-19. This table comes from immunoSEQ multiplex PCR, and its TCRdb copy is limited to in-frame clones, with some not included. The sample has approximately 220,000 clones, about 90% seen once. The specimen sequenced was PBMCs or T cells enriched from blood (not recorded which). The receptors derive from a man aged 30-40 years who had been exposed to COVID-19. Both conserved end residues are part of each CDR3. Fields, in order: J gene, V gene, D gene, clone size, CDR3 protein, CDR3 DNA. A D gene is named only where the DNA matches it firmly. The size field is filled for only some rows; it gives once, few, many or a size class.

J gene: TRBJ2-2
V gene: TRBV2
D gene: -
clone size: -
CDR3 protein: CASSELGLNTGELFF
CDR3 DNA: TGTGCCAGCAGTGAACTCGGGTTGAACACCGGGGAGCTGTTTTTT

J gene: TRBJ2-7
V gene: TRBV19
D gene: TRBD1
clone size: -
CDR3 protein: CASSIGGDRAWNEQYF
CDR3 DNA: TGTGCCAGTAGTATAGGAGGAGACAGGGCATGGAACGAGCAGTACTTC

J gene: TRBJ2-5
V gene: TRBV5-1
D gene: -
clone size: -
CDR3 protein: CASSLSETQYF
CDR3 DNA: TGCGCCAGCAGCTTGAGCGAGACCCAGTACTTC

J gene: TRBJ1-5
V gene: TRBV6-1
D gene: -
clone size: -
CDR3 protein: CASSAEGGASNQPQHF
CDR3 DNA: TGTGCCAGCAGTGCGGAGGGCGGCGCAAGCAATCAGCCCCAGCATTTT

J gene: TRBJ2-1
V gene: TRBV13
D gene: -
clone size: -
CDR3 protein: CASSRLGQINEQFF
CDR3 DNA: TGTGCCAGCAGCCGCCTAGGACAGATAAATGAGCAGTTCTTC

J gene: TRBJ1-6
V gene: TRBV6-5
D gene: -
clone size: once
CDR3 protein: CASSPSRGRGPLHF
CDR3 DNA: TGTGCCAGCAGCCCCAGTCGGGGTCGGGGACCCCTCCACTTT

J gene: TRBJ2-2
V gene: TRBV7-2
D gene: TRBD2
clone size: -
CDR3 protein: CASSLVAGGHQAGELFF
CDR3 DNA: TGTGCCAGCAGCTTAGTGGCGGGGGGGCATCAGGCCGGGGAGCTGTTTTTT

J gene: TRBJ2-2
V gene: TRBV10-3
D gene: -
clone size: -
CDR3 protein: CAISEVQEVPGELFF
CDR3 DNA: TGTGCCATCAGTGAGGTCCAGGAGGTTCCTGGGGAGCTGTTTTTT

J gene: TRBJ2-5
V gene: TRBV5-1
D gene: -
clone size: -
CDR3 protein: CASSQASTNQETQYF
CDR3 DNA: TGCGCCAGCAGCCAAGCGTCGACGAACCAAGAGACCCAGTACTTC

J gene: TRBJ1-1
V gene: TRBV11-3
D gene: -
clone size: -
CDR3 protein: CASSFGGERDEAFF
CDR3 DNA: TGTGCCAGCAGCTTTGGCGGGGAACGGGATGAAGCTTTCTTT

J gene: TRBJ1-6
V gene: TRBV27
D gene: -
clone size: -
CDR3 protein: CASSFQGGSYNSPLHF
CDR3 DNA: TGTGCCAGCAGTTTTCAGGGCGGCTCCTATAATTCACCCCTCCACTTT

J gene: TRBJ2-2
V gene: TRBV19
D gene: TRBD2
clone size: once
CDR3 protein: CASSVAGGSNTGELFF
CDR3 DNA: TGTGCCAGTAGTGTAGCGGGGGGAAGTAACACCGGGGAGCTGTTTTTT

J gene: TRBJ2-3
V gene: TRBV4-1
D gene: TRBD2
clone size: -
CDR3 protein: CASSQLPPGTSSTDTQYF
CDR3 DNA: TGCGCCAGCAGCCAGCTACCCCCCGGGACTAGTAGCACAGATACGCAGTATTTT

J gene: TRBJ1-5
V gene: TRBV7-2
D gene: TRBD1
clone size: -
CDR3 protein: CASSLQTGEGQPQHF
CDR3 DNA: TGTGCCAGCAGCTTGCAGACAGGGGAGGGACAGCCCCAGCATTTT

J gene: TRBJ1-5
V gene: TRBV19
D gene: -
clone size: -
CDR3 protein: CASSISLYSNQPQHF
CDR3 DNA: TGTGCCAGTAGTATTAGTCTTTATAGCAATCAGCCCCAGCATTTT

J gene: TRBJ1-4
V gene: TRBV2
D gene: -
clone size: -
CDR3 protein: CASRLPQGINEKLFF
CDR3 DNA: TGTGCCAGCAGACTCCCACAGGGAATCAATGAAAAACTGTTTTTT

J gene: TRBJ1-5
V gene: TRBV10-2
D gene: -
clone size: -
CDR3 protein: CASSEFPGDQPQHF
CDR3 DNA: TGCGCCAGCAGTGAGTTCCCGGGGGATCAGCCCCAGCATTTT

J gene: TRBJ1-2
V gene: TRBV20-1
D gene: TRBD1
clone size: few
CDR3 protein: CSASRTGGNYGYTF
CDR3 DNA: TGCAGTGCTAGTAGGACAGGGGGGAACTATGGCTACACCTTC

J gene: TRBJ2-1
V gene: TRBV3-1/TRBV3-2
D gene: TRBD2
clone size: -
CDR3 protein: CASSQGTSGGALQFF
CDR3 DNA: TGTGCCAGCAGCCAAGGGACTAGCGGGGGGGCCTTGCAGTTCTTC

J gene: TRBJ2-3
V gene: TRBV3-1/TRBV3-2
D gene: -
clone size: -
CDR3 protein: CASSQDRRTIDTQYF
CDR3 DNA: TGTGCCAGCAGCCAAGATCGGAGGACTATTGATACGCAGTATTTT

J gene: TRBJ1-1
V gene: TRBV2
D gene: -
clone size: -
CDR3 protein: CASSEGGTEAFF
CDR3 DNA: TGTGCCAGCAGTGAGGGGGGCACTGAAGCTTTCTTT

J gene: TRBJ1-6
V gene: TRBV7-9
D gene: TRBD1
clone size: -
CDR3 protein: CASSFRGEISPLHF
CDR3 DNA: TGTGCCAGCAGCTTCAGGGGGGAAATTTCACCCCTCCACTTT

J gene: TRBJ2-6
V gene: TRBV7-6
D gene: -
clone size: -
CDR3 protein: CASSNRGGSGANVLTF
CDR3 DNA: TGTGCCAGCAGCAACCGTGGGGGGTCTGGGGCCAACGTCCTGACTTTC

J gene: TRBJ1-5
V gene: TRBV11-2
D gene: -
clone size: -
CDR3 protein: CASSLDVGSNQPQHF
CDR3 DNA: TGTGCCAGCAGCTTAGATGTCGGTAGCAATCAGCCCCAGCATTTT

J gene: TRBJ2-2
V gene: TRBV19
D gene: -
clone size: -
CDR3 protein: CASSIGRATGELFF
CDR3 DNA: TGTGCCAGTAGTATCGGCAGGGCCACCGGGGAGCTGTTTTTT

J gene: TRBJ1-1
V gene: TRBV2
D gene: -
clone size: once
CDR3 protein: CARGVIEAFF
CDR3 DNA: TGTGCCAGGGGCGTTATTGAAGCTTTCTTT

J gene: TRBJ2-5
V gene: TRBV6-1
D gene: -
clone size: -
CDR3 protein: CASSEAPGRRETQYF
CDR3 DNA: TGTGCCAGCAGTGAAGCACCGGGGAGGAGGGAGACCCAGTACTTC

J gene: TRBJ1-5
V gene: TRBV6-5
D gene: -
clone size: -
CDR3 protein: CASSYQGGQPQHF
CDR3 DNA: TGTGCCAGCAGTTACCAGGGAGGGCAGCCCCAGCATTTT

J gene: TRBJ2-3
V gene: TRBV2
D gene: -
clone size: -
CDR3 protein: CASSETGTDTQYF
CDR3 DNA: TGTGCCAGCAGTGAGACTGGGACAGATACGCAGTATTTT

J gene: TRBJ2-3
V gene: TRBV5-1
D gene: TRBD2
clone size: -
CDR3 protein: CASRSGGGTTSTDTQYF
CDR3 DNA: TGCGCCAGCAGATCGGGAGGAGGGACCACTAGCACAGATACGCAGTATTTT

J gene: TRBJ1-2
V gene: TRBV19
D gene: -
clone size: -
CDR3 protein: CASSIHRENYGYTF
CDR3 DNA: TGTGCCAGTAGTATTCACAGGGAGAACTATGGCTACACCTTC

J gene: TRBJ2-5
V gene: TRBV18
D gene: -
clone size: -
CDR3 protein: CASSGQYQETQYF
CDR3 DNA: TGTGCCAGCTCGGGGCAGTACCAAGAGACCCAGTACTTC

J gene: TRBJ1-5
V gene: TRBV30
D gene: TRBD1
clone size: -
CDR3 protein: CAWSGGGAGQPQHF
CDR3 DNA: TGTGCCTGGAGTGGAGGGGGCGCCGGGCAGCCCCAGCATTTT

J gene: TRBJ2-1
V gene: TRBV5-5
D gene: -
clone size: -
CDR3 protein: CASSLVANEQFF
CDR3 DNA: TGTGCCAGCAGCTTGGTGGCAAATGAGCAGTTCTTC

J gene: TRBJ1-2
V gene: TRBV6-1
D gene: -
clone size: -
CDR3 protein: CASSDREPRLTGYTF
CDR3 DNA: TGTGCCAGCAGTGACCGGGAGCCTCGACTAACAGGCTACACCTTC

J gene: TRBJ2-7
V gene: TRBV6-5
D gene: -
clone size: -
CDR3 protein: CASHRTPGGEQYF
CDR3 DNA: TGTGCCAGCCATAGAACCCCGGGTGGCGAGCAGTACTTC

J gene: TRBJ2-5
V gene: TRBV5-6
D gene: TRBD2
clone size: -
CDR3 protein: CASSSGLAGGNQETQYF
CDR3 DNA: TGTGCCAGCAGCTCCGGACTAGCGGGGGGGAACCAAGAGACCCAGTACTTC

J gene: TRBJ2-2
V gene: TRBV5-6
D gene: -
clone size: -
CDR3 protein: CASSLPITGELFF
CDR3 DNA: TGTGCCAGCAGCTTGCCAATCACCGGGGAGCTGTTTTTT

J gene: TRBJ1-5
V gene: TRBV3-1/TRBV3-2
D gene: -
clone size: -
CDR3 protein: CAIPRTVYSNQPQHF
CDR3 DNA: TGTGCCATCCCACGTACAGTTTATAGCAATCAGCCCCAGCATTTT

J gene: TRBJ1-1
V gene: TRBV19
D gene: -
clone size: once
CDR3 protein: CASIGLGLNTEAFF
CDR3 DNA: TGTGCCAGTATCGGTCTGGGGCTGAACACTGAAGCTTTCTTT

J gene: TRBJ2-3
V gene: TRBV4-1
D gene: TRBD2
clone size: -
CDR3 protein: CASTFSGGEADTQYF
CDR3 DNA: TGCGCCAGCACCTTTAGCGGGGGGGAGGCAGATACGCAGTATTTT

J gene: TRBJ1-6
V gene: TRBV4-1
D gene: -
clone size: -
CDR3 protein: CASSQDGGIPSDSPLHF
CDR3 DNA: TGCGCCAGCAGCCAAGATGGGGGGATTCCCTCAGATTCACCCCTCCACTTT

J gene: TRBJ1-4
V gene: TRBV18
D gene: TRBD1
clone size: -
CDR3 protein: CASSNTGTATNEKLFF
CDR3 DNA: TGTGCCAGCTCAAACACAGGGACAGCAACTAATGAAAAACTGTTTTTT